This entry describes one TCR beta chain. This sample was included in a study of T cell changes during pregnancy in multiple sclerosis. Germline CDR1 and CDR2: MNHNY and SVGAGI (reference sequence). This CDR3 region has 16 residues. The V end lost 9 bases, the J end lost 5 bases, and 23 bases lay between the germline ends. Using immunoSEQ multiplex PCR, the repertoire was profiled, and TCRdb retains in-frame clones only, with some absent. The data contain 50,000 or so clones, approximately 90% of them singletons. The TCR comes from a female donor with multiple sclerosis, enrolled in a pregnancy study. The rearrangement links TRBV6-6 to TRBJ1-3, with a tentative D call TRBD1 (5 bases). Sequencing used CD4+ T cells from peripheral blood mononuclear cells, obtained before pregnancy. CDR3 sequence (DNA): TGTGCCAGTAGAGGCAGGGCCCTATTGGGTCGAAACACCATATATTTT. Translation: CASRGRALLGRNTIYF.